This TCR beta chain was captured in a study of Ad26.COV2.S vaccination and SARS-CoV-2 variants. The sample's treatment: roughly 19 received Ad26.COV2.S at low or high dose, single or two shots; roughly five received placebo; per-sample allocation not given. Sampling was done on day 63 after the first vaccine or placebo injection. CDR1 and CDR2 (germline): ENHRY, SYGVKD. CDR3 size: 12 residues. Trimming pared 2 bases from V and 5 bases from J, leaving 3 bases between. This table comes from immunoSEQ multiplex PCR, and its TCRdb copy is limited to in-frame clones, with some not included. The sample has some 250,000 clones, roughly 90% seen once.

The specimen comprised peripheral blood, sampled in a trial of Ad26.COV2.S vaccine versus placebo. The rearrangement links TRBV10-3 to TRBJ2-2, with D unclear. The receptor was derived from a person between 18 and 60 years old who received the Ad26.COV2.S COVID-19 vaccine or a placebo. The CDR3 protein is CAISEKTGELFF. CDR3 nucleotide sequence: TGTGCCATCAGTGAGAAGACCGGGGAGCTGTTTTTT.